The 3 T cell receptor beta chains presented below share a single source sample, sequenced in a study of blood T cell repertoires in COVID-19. Clones were read by immunoSEQ multiplex PCR, and TCRdb kept only the in-frame ones, dropping some. The sample records almost 65,000 clones, about 90% being singletons. Material: peripheral blood. The receptor source for this set is a woman in her fifties or sixties with COVID-19, enrolled during active disease.

This clone was seen more than once but under ten times. The rearrangement uses TRBV4-1 and TRBJ2-1; TRBD2 matches 11 bases. The ends lost 1 base at V and 4 bases at J; junction bases unmatched: 6. Germline CDR1 MGHRA, CDR2 YSYEKL. This CDR3 has 17 residues. In DNA form, the CDR3 reads TGCGCCAGCAGCCAAGGCCTACTAGCGGGAGAGTACAATGAGCAGTTCTTC. Translation: CASSQGLLAGEYNEQFF.

The V gene is TRBV7-2, the J gene TRBJ2-7; 7 bases match TRBD2. The CDR3 totals 14 residues. The trim removed 1 base at V and 4 bases at J, leaving 4 bases unmatched. Germline assignment: CDR1 SGHTA and CDR2 FQGNSA. The CDR3 loop is CASSLGSSGYEQYF. In nucleotides, the CDR3 is TGTGCCAGCAGCTTAGGGAGTAGCGGGTACGAGCAGTACTTC.

This clone was detected a few times. This chain joins TRBV28 and TRBJ1-4; 7 bases line up with TRBD1. Looked up from germline, CDR1 is MDHEN and CDR2 is SYDVKM. There are 14 residues in the CDR3. V shed 6 bases, J shed 8 bases, and the junction held 9 bases outside the gene matches. CDR3 sequence (DNA): TGTGCCAGCAGCCGCGGACAGGAGCGGGAAAAACTGTTTTTT. This codes for CASSRGQEREKLFF.